Below, 14 T cell receptor beta chains from the same sample are listed, as sequenced in a study of siplizumab effects on memory and regulatory T cells (dated by TCRdb to the late 2010s). The library was prepared using the immunoSEQ multiplex PCR assay. Here the immuneACCESS table is served through TCRdb, limited to in-frame sequences with V and J called. Missing clones are a known gap in these copies; in checked studies unresolved V genes cover under half, and the rest lacks a known reason. Counted in this sample were about 52,000 clones; 95% to 97% of them appeared once. The top ten clones comprise under 0.7% of the sample. The sample comprised naive CD4+ T cells sorted from blood. Taken with the paper, the label for cell subset or site translates to: unstimulated naive T cells. These receptors all come from a human donor in good health.

The chain combines TRBV6-5 with TRBJ1-2; D is unresolved. Germline CDR1 MNHEY, CDR2 SVGAGI. V was shortened by 7 bases and J by 2 bases, with 14 bases between the two germline ends. There are 14 residues in the CDR3. The CDR3 loop is CASTYAGRNYGYTF. CDR3 in DNA: TGTGCCAGCACCTACGCGGGGAGAAACTATGGCTACACCTTC.

The CDR3 DNA sequence: TGCGCCAGCAGCCAAGACGGGACTAGCTTTTCTGAGCAGTTCTTC. It codes for CASSQDGTSFSEQFF. The chain carries TRBV4-1 and TRBJ2-1, with 9 bases fitting TRBD2. This CDR3 spans 15 amino acids. Per the germline V gene, CDR1 is MGHRA and CDR2 is YSYEKL. V shed 0 bases, J shed 9 bases, and the junction held 6 bases outside the gene matches.

The rearrangement joins TRBV6-1 to TRBJ2-4; D is undetermined. Trimming removed 3 bases at V and 0 bases at J, with 6 bases between. The germline CDR1 and CDR2 sequences are MNHNS and SASEGT. This CDR3 is built from 14 residues. In DNA, the CDR3 is TGTGCCAGCAGTGATCTAGTAGCCAAAAACATTCAGTACTTC. This codes for CASSDLVAKNIQYF.

The chain couples TRBV4-3 to TRBJ1-5; tentative D call: TRBD1 (5 bases). CDR3 length: 15 amino acids. The germline V gene has CDR1 LGHNA and CDR2 YSLEER. V lost 1 base and J 2 bases, leaving 9 bases between the germline ends. The CDR3, as DNA: TGCGCCAGCAGCCAAGTCGCACAGGGCAATCAGCCCCAGCATTTT. It codes for CASSQVAQGNQPQHF.

V gene TRBV18 combines with J gene TRBJ1-1, with D maybe TRBD1 (6 bases). Per the germline V gene, CDR1 is KGHSH and CDR2 is LQKENI. Trimming removed 6 bases from V and 1 base from J, with 12 bases in between. The CDR3 has 14 residues. CDR3 bases: TGTGCCAGCTCCCACGGGACACAGAACACTGAAGCTTTCTTT. Translated, it gives CASSHGTQNTEAFF.

The V gene is TRBV6-5, the J gene TRBJ2-5; tentative D call: TRBD2 (6 bases). The germline V and J ends were trimmed by 0 bases and 5 bases, with 16 bases remaining between them. Germline assignment: CDR1 MNHEY and CDR2 SVGAGI. The CDR3 has 16 residues. CDR3 residues: CASSYSGLRRAETQYF. The CDR3 nucleotides are TGTGCCAGCAGTTACTCGGGACTCCGGCGGGCGGAGACCCAGTACTTC.

A word on this clone: Other DNA sequences of this sample code for an identical CDR3. V usage is TRBV30 and J usage is TRBJ1-1, with D perhaps matching TRBD1 (5 bases). V was shortened by 2 bases and J by 5 bases, with 9 bases between the two germline ends. There are 12 residues in the CDR3. CDR1 is GTSNPN and CDR2 is SVGIG in the germline V gene (reference sequence). This CDR3 is CAWSPDRTEAFF. The CDR3, as DNA: TGTGCCTGGAGTCCCGACAGAACTGAAGCTTTCTTT.

V usage is TRBV18 and J usage is TRBJ2-5; D is ambiguous. Looked up from germline, CDR1 is KGHSH and CDR2 is LQKENI. The V end lost 3 bases, the J end lost 7 bases, and 15 bases lay between the germline ends. The CDR3 is made up of 14 amino acids. Here the CDR3 reads CASSPDLTQRTQYF. The CDR3, as DNA: TGTGCCAGCTCACCGGATCTGACTCAACGGACCCAGTACTTC.

The chain recombines TRBV5-1 with TRBJ2-1, with D perhaps TRBD1 (6 bases). The V end lost 2 bases, the J end lost 6 bases, and 12 bases lay between the germline ends. Germline lookup yields CDR1 SGHRS and CDR2 YFSETQ. The CDR3 is 14 residues long. The CDR3 DNA sequence: TGCGCCAGCAGCTTCGCGACAGGCCCCAATGAGCAGTTCTTC. This gives the protein CASSFATGPNEQFF.

This chain connects TRBV27 to TRBJ1-2; D is perhaps TRBD1 (6 bases). Germline loops: CDR1 MNHEY, CDR2 SMNVEV (reference sequence). Trimming cost V 4 bases and J 6 bases, with 15 bases left between them. CDR3 length: 14 residues. The DNA of the CDR3 is TGTGCCAGCAGTTCCCACAACAGGGTACATGGCTACACCTTC. It is translated as CASSSHNRVHGYTF.

The J gene is TRBJ2-3, the V gene TRBV10-3; perhaps TRBD1 as D (6 bases). Per the germline V gene, CDR1 is ENHRY and CDR2 is SYGVKD. The CDR3 spans 13 residues. Trimming removed 11 bases at V and 5 bases at J, with 17 bases between. Here the CDR3 reads CALKPSGEDTQYF. The CDR3 DNA sequence: TGTGCCCTCAAACCATCAGGGGAAGATACGCAGTATTTT.

This clone was found a few times. V gene TRBV7-3 combines with J gene TRBJ1-1, with 7 bases that match TRBD1. This CDR3 comprises 14 residues. Looked up from germline, CDR1 is SGHTA and CDR2 is FQGTGA. Unmatched junction bases numbered 6, after V lost 3 bases and J lost 5 bases. CDR3 nucleotide sequence: TGTGCCAGCAGCTTCACAGGGGAGGGGACTGAAGCTTTCTTT. This translates into CASSFTGEGTEAFF.

This clone was seen only once. The V gene is TRBV6-1, the J gene TRBJ2-7; a possible D gene is TRBD1 (5 bases). Germline loops: CDR1 MNHNS, CDR2 SASEGT. Deletions cut 6 bases from V and 0 bases from J, with 9 bases between. This CDR3 has 13 amino acids. The CDR3 region has the DNA TGTGCCAGCAGCCCCACAGGCTCCTACGAGCAGTACTTC. Residues: CASSPTGSYEQYF.

CDR3 sequence (DNA): TGCGCCAGCAGCTTGGTTGGGGGGGAGACCCAGTACTTC. Translated, it gives CASSLVGGETQYF. The chain uses TRBV5-1 and TRBJ2-5; D possibly corresponds to TRBD2 (6 bases). The CDR3 has 13 amino acids. Germline V gives CDR1 SGHRS, CDR2 YFSETQ. Trimming removed 0 bases at V and 5 bases at J, with 8 bases between.